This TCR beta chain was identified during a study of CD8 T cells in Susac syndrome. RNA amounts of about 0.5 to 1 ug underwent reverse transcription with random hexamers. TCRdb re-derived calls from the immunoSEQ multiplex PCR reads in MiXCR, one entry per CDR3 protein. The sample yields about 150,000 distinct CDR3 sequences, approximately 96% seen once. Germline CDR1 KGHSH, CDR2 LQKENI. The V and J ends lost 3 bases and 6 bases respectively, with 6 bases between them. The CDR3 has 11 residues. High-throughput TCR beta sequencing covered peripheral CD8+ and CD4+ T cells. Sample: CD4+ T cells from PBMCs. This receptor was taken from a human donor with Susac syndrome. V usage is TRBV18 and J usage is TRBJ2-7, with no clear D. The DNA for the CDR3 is TGTGCCAGCTCACCCGGGTCCGAGCAGTACTTC. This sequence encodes CASSPGSEQYF. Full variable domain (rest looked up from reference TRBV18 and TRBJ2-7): NAGVMQNPRHLVRRRGQEARLRCSPMKGHSHVYWYRQLPEEGLKFMVYLQKENIIDESGMPKERFSAEFPKEGPSILRIQQVVRGDSAAYFCASSPGSEQYFGPGTRLTVT.